This paragraph covers one T cell receptor beta chain sequence. The antigen remains undetermined. This sample was taken from a study of radiotherapy plus CTLA-4 blockade in lung cancer. Whole-study context: For approximately 17% of patients, objective responses occurred, and roughly 31% had disease control. General study points: Early clone dynamics of blood T cells, plus interferon-beta, reportedly predicted response best.

The data were produced by immunoSEQ multiplex PCR, yet TCRdb's version contains in-frame clones alone and is incomplete. The data contain roughly 59,000 clones, about 72% of them singletons. Ipilimumab CTLA-4 blockade and focal radiation were given to patients with chemo-refractory metastatic non-small-cell lung cancer. There are 15 residues in the CDR3. Germline CDR1 and CDR2: MNHEY and SVGAGI. V shed 2 bases and J shed 1 base, with 10 bases lying between them. The specimen was peripheral blood, collected from a patient treated with radiotherapy plus ipilimumab. The sequence was collected from a human donor with non-small cell lung cancer whose response to radiotherapy plus ipilimumab could not be evaluated. This chain connects TRBV6-5 to TRBJ2-3; D possibly corresponds to TRBD2 (6 bases). The CDR3 nucleotides are TGTGCCAGCAGTTACCGGAGGGACCGCACAGATACGCAGTATTTT. As protein: CASSYRRDRTDTQYF.